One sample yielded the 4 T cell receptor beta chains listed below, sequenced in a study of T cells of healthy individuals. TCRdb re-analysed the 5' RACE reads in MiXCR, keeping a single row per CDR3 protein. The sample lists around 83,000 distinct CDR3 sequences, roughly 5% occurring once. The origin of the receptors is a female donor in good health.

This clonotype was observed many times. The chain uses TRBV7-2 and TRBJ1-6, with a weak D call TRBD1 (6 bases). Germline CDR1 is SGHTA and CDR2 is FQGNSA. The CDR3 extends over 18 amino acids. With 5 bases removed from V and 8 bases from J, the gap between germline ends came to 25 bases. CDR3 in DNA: TGTGCCAGCAGCCCCGGCTTGTGGGGGCAGGGAGAGTATTCACCCCTCCACTTT. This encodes CASSPGLWGQGEYSPLHF.

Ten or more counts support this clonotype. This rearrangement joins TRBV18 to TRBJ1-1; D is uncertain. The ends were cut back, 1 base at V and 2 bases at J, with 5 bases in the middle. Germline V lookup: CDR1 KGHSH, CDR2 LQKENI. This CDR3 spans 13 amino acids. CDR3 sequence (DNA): TGTGCCAGCTCACCACGTAGAAACACTGAAGCTTTCTTT. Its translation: CASSPRRNTEAFF.

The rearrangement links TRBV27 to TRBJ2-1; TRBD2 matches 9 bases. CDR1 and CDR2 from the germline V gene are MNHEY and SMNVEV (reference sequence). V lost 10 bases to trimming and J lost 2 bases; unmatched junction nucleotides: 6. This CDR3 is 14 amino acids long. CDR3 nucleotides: TGTGCCACTACGACTAGCGGCCCCTACAATGAGCAGTTCTTC. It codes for CATTTSGPYNEQFF.

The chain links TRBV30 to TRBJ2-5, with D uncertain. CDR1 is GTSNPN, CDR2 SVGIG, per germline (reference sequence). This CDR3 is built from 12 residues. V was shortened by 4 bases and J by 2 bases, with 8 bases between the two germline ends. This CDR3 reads CAWNNRQETQYF. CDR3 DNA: TGTGCCTGGAATAACAGACAAGAGACCCAGTACTTC. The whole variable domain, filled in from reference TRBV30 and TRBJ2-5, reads SQTIHQWPATLVQPVGSPLSLECTVEGTSNPNLYWYRQAAGRGLQLLFYSVGIGQISSEVPQNLSASRPQDRQFILSSKKLLLSDSGFYLCAWNNRQETQYFGPGTRLLVL.